This TCR beta chain was identified in a study of blood T cell repertoires in COVID-19. At the level of the study: Samples of COVID-19 (acute and convalescent) were obtained from the United States, Italy and Spain. Nucleic acid was either cDNA or gDNA, and it came from T cells, B-cell-depleted T cells, or PBMCs.

Per the authors' pipeline: Estimation of nucleated cell counts relied on the amplification of reference gene primers. Method: immunoSEQ multiplex PCR; TCRdb's copy keeps in-frame clones and lacks some. The V and J calls and the clone size are those of that table, but D and trimming were determined from the DNA. This sample yields 220,000 or so clones, of which around 81% are seen a single time; less than 6% belongs to the top ten. The CDR3 totals 16 residues. CDR1 is MNHNY and CDR2 is SVGAGI in the germline V gene (reference sequence). V was pared by 5 bases and J by 2 bases, with 8 bases of the junction left unmatched.

J is TRBJ2-1 and V is TRBV6-6; 8 bases match TRBD2. The receptor comes from a woman aged 70-85 years with acute or convalescent COVID-19. Sequenced sample: peripheral blood. CDR3 nucleotide sequence: TGTGCCAGCAGTGCATGGGTAGCGGGACCCTACAATGAGCAGTTCTTC. It specifies CASSAWVAGPYNEQFF.